A selection of T cell receptor beta chains follows, all from one sample in a study of identical twins. TCRdb re-analysed the 5' RACE reads in MiXCR, keeping a single row per CDR3 protein. The sample shows some 730,000 distinct CDR3 sequences, about 20% of them seen only once. These data were likewise used in another study, on T cells expressing NK-cell markers.

The specimen was PBMCs. The source is a woman aged 18 to 35 in good health. Each CDR3 is given with its conserved first and last residue. Fields, in order: V gene, clone size, D gene, J gene, CDR3 protein, CDR3 DNA. The D gene is left open where the match is weak. Clone size is given for some rows only: seen once, a few or many times, or a class if the clone is expanded.

TRBV29-1	.	.	TRBJ2-7	CSVEAQGVGEQYF	TGCAGCGTTGAGGCTCAGGGAGTGGGGGAGCAGTACTTC
TRBV20-1	.	.	TRBJ1-1	CSARVRQWTGEAFF	TGCAGTGCTAGAGTACGGCAGTGGACTGGTGAAGCTTTCTTT
TRBV20-1	.	TRBD2	TRBJ2-3	CRIAGGTDTQYF	TGCAGGATAGCGGGAGGTACAGATACGCAGTATTTT
TRBV6-1	.	.	TRBJ2-1	CASCARAYNEQFF	TGTGCCAGCTGCGCCAGAGCTTACAATGAGCAGTTCTTC
TRBV6-2/TRBV6-3	few	TRBD2	TRBJ2-2	CASSSERERTGELFF	TGTGCCAGCAGCTCGGAGCGGGAGCGGACCGGGGAGCTGTTTTTT
TRBV5-1	.	TRBD2	TRBJ2-1	CASSQTLSGTNDEQFF	TGCGCCAGCAGCCAGACTCTTAGCGGGACCAACGATGAGCAGTTCTTC
TRBV20-1	.	TRBD1	TRBJ1-2	CSAPGQGDYGYTF	TGCAGTGCCCCCGGGCAGGGGGACTATGGCTACACCTTC
TRBV18	.	.	TRBJ2-5	CASSPLDQSETQYF	TGTGCCAGCTCACCACTAGATCAATCGGAGACCCAGTACTTC
TRBV6-5	.	TRBD1	TRBJ2-7	CASSYTGTGMNEQYF	TGTGCCAGCAGCTATACCGGGACAGGGATGAACGAGCAGTACTTC
TRBV7-2	few	TRBD1	TRBJ2-5	CASSRTGVVAETQYF	TGTGCCAGCAGCCGGACAGGGGTAGTTGCAGAGACCCAGTACTTC
TRBV4-1	.	.	TRBJ2-5	CASSPPLWAETQYF	TGCGCCAGCAGCCCTCCTCTATGGGCAGAGACCCAGTACTTC
TRBV10-3	many	TRBD1	TRBJ2-1	CAISASGGADNEQFF	TGTGCCATCAGTGCCTCAGGGGGCGCGGACAATGAGCAGTTCTTC
TRBV20-1	once	.	TRBJ2-1	CSADLARHNEQFF	TGCAGTGCTGACCTAGCACGGCACAATGAGCAGTTCTTC
TRBV9	.	.	TRBJ2-5	CASSVEDRWVAETQYF	TGTGCCAGCAGCGTAGAAGATCGATGGGTTGCGGAGACCCAGTACTTC
TRBV4-3	.	.	TRBJ2-7	CASSQDTYGSSYEQYF	TGCGCCAGCAGCCAAGATACCTACGGGAGCTCCTACGAGCAGTACTTC
TRBV11-2	few	.	TRBJ1-1	CASSPRRGSKYPEAFF	TGTGCCAGCAGCCCACGACGAGGGTCGAAGTATCCTGAAGCTTTCTTT
TRBV5-5	.	.	TRBJ2-3	CASSDLPSDTQYF	TGTGCCAGCAGCGATCTCCCTTCGGATACGCAGTATTTT
TRBV2	.	.	TRBJ2-5	CASNGRMQETQYF	TGTGCCAGCAATGGACGGATGCAAGAGACCCAGTACTTC
TRBV3-1	few	TRBD1	TRBJ2-2	CASSRTGTGRTGELFF	TGTGCCAGCAGCCGCACCGGGACAGGGAGGACCGGGGAGCTGTTTTTT
TRBV11-3	few	TRBD1	TRBJ2-7	CASSFDRGATYEQYF	TGTGCCAGCAGCTTCGACAGGGGGGCTACCTACGAGCAGTACTTC
TRBV5-1	few	.	TRBJ2-3	CASSLSGAGHGYSTDTQYF	TGCGCCAGCAGCTTGAGCGGCGCGGGTCATGGGTATAGCACAGATACGCAGTATTTT
TRBV20-1	.	TRBD1	TRBJ1-4	CSAVDRGSTNEKLFF	TGCAGTGCAGTGGACAGGGGCTCGACTAATGAAAAACTGTTTTTT
TRBV5-1	many	.	TRBJ1-1	CASSLADTEAFF	TGTGCCAGCAGTTTGGCGGACACTGAAGCTTTCTTT
TRBV4-3	few	.	TRBJ2-3	CASSPLGGGDTQYF	TGCGCCAGCAGCCCACTAGGTGGGGGGGATACGCAGTATTTT
TRBV6-6	once	.	TRBJ2-7	CASSYGLTYEQYF	TGTGCCAGCAGTTACGGGTTAACCTACGAGCAGTACTTC
TRBV5-8	.	TRBD1	TRBJ1-1	CASSYHPTGGAGAFF	TGTGCCAGCAGCTACCACCCCACAGGGGGCGCAGGGGCTTTCTTT
TRBV20-1	few	TRBD2	TRBJ2-5	CSASVLADQETQYF	TGCAGTGCTTCGGTACTAGCGGACCAAGAGACCCAGTACTTC
TRBV4-1	.	TRBD1	TRBJ1-5	CASSRRTGGWSNQPQHF	TGCGCCAGCAGCCGCAGGACAGGGGGATGGAGCAATCAGCCCCAGCATTTT
TRBV18	few	TRBD2	TRBJ2-7	CASSLAGGRLGEQYF	TGTGCCAGCTCACTCGCGGGAGGCCGGTTAGGGGAGCAGTACTTC
TRBV20-1	.	.	TRBJ1-5	CSARTPSGNQPQHF	TGCAGTGCTAGAACACCCTCCGGCAATCAGCCCCAGCATTTT
TRBV12-3/TRBV12-4	.	TRBD2	TRBJ2-1	CASTTLAGGDRHHNEQFF	TGTGCCAGCACTACCCTAGCGGGGGGGGACCGGCACCACAATGAGCAGTTCTTC
TRBV3-1	.	.	TRBJ1-5	CASSQDYHGYSNQPQHF	TGTGCCAGCAGCCAAGATTATCACGGCTATAGCAATCAGCCCCAGCATTTT
TRBV3-1	.	.	TRBJ1-6	CASSQVRGGSPLHF	TGTGCCAGCAGCCAAGTAAGGGGTGGTTCACCCCTCCACTTT
TRBV12-3/TRBV12-4	few	TRBD2	TRBJ2-1	CASSSGLAGVYEQFF	TGTGCCAGCAGTTCGGGACTAGCGGGAGTCTATGAGCAGTTCTTC
TRBV7-9	few	TRBD1	TRBJ1-2	CASSPAGGWGYTF	TGTGCCAGCAGCCCCGCAGGGGGCTGGGGCTACACCTTC
TRBV27	few	.	TRBJ2-3	CASSPWSPDTQYF	TGTGCCAGCAGTCCTTGGTCTCCAGATACGCAGTATTTT
TRBV5-1	few	TRBD1	TRBJ2-1	CASSAPGQGHNEQFF	TGCGCCAGCAGCGCGCCGGGACAGGGCCACAATGAGCAGTTCTTC
TRBV4-3	few	TRBD2	TRBJ2-1	CASSQLAGGEQFF	TGCGCCAGCAGCCAGCTAGCGGGAGGTGAGCAGTTCTTC
TRBV12-3/TRBV12-4	.	.	TRBJ2-1	CASSFRSLPFF	TGTGCCAGCAGTTTTCGCAGTCTTCCGTTCTTC
TRBV9	few	.	TRBJ2-7	CASSVGLGGGLEQYF	TGTGCCAGCAGCGTAGGACTAGGGGGAGGGCTCGAGCAGTACTTC
TRBV13	.	.	TRBJ2-7	CASSSRSPTTGAEQYF	TGTGCCAGCAGCTCCCGCTCCCCAACGACGGGGGCAGAGCAGTACTTC
TRBV5-5	few	.	TRBJ2-5	CASSLSRAGKETQYF	TGTGCCAGCAGCTTGAGTCGGGCAGGAAAAGAGACCCAGTACTTC
TRBV19	.	.	TRBJ2-3	CASGRFGDTDTQYF	TGTGCCAGTGGAAGATTCGGGGACACAGATACGCAGTATTTT
TRBV12-3/TRBV12-4	.	.	TRBJ1-2	CASSFLGAGYTF	TGTGCCAGCAGTTTCCTCGGGGCTGGCTACACCTTC
TRBV29-1	.	TRBD2	TRBJ2-1	CSVAGTSGRGSGNEQFF	TGCAGCGTTGCGGGGACTAGCGGGAGGGGGAGTGGCAATGAGCAGTTCTTC
TRBV4-2	.	TRBD2	TRBJ2-3	CASSLRTSGGATDTQYF	TGTGCCAGCAGCCTCCGGACTAGCGGGGGGGCTACAGATACGCAGTATTTT
TRBV12-5	.	TRBD1	TRBJ2-7	CASGSGTGVDEQYF	TGTGCTAGTGGCTCCGGGACAGGGGTGGACGAGCAGTACTTC
TRBV20-1	few	.	TRBJ1-3	CSASDGTAGNTIYF	TGCAGTGCTAGCGACGGTACGGCTGGAAACACCATATATTTT
TRBV9	few	.	TRBJ2-5	CASSVAQETQYF	TGTGCCAGCAGCGTGGCCCAAGAGACCCAGTACTTC
TRBV7-9	.	TRBD2	TRBJ2-1	CASSPPGLAQFF	TGTGCCAGCAGCCCACCGGGACTAGCTCAGTTCTTC
TRBV12-3/TRBV12-4	.	.	TRBJ2-5	CASSPILATQYF	TGTGCCAGCAGTCCTATACTAGCTACCCAGTACTTC